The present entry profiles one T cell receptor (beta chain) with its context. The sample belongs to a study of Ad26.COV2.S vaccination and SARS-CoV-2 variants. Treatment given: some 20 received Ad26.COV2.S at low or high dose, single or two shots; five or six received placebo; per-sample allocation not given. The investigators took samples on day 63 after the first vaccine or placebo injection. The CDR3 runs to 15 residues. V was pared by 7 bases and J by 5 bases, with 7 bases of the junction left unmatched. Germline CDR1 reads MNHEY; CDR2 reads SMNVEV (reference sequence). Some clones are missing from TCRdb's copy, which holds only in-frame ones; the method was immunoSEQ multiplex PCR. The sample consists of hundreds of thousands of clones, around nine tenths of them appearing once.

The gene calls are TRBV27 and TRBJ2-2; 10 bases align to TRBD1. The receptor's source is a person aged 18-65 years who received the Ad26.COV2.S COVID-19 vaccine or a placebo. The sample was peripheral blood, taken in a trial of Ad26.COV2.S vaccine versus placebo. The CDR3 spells CASNDGTGETGELFF. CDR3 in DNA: TGTGCCAGCAACGACGGGACAGGGGAAACCGGGGAGCTGTTTTTT.